These 13 T cell receptor beta chains came from one sample sequenced in a study of T cells in tuberculosis. Clones were sequenced by immunoSEQ multiplex PCR, and TCRdb holds only the in-frame ones, with some missing. The repertoire includes around 26,000 clones, more than 90% of them detected once, and roughly 16% sits in the top ten. Sequencing input: PBMCs. These receptors were obtained from a donor aged 10-29 years with latent tuberculosis or without tuberculosis infection. Some clones in this sample may be carry-over from other donors' samples.

Relative to its sample, this clone is medium-sized (0.01 to 0.1%). The chain couples TRBV13 to TRBJ2-1; D is possibly TRBD1 (5 bases). Germline CDR1 is PRHDT and CDR2 is FYEKMQ (reference sequence). Trimming took 5 bases from V and 3 from J, leaving 14 bases between them. There are 15 residues in the CDR3. CDR3 residues: CASSPYRLLYNEQFF. For the CDR3, the DNA is TGTGCCAGCAGCCCCTACAGGTTGCTCTACAATGAGCAGTTCTTC.

The chain employs TRBV5-1 and TRBJ2-2; a weak D match, TRBD2 (5 bases). Trimming removed 0 bases at V and 6 bases at J, with 9 bases between. CDR1 is SGHRS, CDR2 YFSETQ, per germline. The CDR3 has 14 residues. CDR3 nucleotides: TGCGCCAGCAGCTTGGATCTAGCAGCCGGGGAGCTGTTTTTT. Encoded protein: CASSLDLAAGELFF. The variable domain in full, completed from reference TRBV5-1 and TRBJ2-2, reads KAGVTQTPRYLIKTRGQQVTLSCSPISGHRSVSWYQQTPGQGLQFLFEYFSETQRNKGNFPGRFSGRQFSNSRSEMNVSTLELGDSALYLCASSLDLAAGELFFGEGSRLTVL.

This chain links TRBV20-1 with TRBJ1-1; D not resolved. Germline CDR1 reads DFQATT; CDR2 reads SNEGSKA (reference sequence). There are 10 residues in the CDR3. Trimming took 3 bases from V and 5 from J, leaving 4 bases between them. The CDR3 DNA reads TGCAGTGCTAGGCGAACTGAAGCTTTCTTT. It is translated as CSARRTEAFF.

This rearrangement joins TRBV30 to TRBJ1-2; 9 bases match TRBD1. The CDR3 loop spans 12 amino acids. The J segment lost 6 bases and the V segment lost 6 bases, leaving 5 bases of the junction unmatched. CDR1 is GTSNPN, CDR2 SVGIG, per germline (reference sequence). The CDR3, as DNA: TGTGCCTGTGGGACAGGGCCCCATGGCTACACCTTC. Translation: CACGTGPHGYTF.

The chain combines TRBV4-3 with TRBJ2-7, with 10 bases identical to TRBD2. This CDR3 is built from 15 residues. Germline V lookup: CDR1 LGHNA, CDR2 YSLEER. J lost 4 bases, V lost 4 bases, and 7 bases had no gene match. CDR3 amino acids: CASSRSLAGGYEQYF. CDR3 sequence (DNA): TGCGCCAGCAGCCGGTCCTTAGCGGGAGGTTACGAGCAGTACTTC.

This chain uses TRBV5-4 with TRBJ1-3; D is unclear. The CDR3 runs 13 residues. From germline, CDR1 is SGHNT and CDR2 YYREEE (reference sequence). Trimming took off 3 bases at V and 4 bases at J, with 8 bases between the two ends. The CDR3 coding sequence is TGTGCCAGCAGCTCCCAGTCGGGAAACACCATATATTTT. This codes for CASSSQSGNTIYF.

The V call is TRBV10-2, the J call TRBJ2-2; a weak D match, TRBD1 (6 bases). Trimming took 9 bases from V and 0 from J, leaving 14 bases between them. Germline V lookup: CDR1 WSHSY, CDR2 SAAADI. The CDR3 totals 15 residues. The CDR3 DNA sequence: TGCGCCAGTGAGGGGACATACTCGAACACCGGGGAGCTGTTTTTT. It encodes CASEGTYSNTGELFF.

V is TRBV2 and J is TRBJ2-1, with TRBD1 identical over 8 bases. V was clipped by 8 bases and J by 4 bases; unmatched bases: 4. There are 13 residues in the CDR3. Germline CDR1 reads SNHLY; CDR2 reads FYNNEI. CDR3 residues: CASLTGVYNEQFF. The DNA of the CDR3 is TGTGCCAGCCTGACAGGGGTATACAATGAGCAGTTCTTC.

The CDR3 is CASTWTGNEKLFF. The CDR3, as DNA: TGTGCCAGCACCTGGACAGGGAACGAAAAACTGTTTTTT. The V gene is TRBV7-2, the J gene TRBJ1-4; 8 bases match TRBD1. CDR1 is SGHTA and CDR2 is FQGNSA in the germline V gene. This CDR3 spans 13 amino acids. Trimming took 7 bases from V and 8 from J; bases not matched to a gene: 6.

This rearrangement joins TRBV19 to TRBJ1-5; possible D gene TRBD1, 6 bases. This CDR3 spans 15 amino acids. Deletions cut 6 bases from V and 2 bases from J, with 14 bases between. Germline V lookup: CDR1 LNHDA, CDR2 SQIVND (reference sequence). CDR3 bases: TGTGCCAGTAGCACTCCCGCAGGGGGCAATCAGCCCCAGCATTTT. This translates into CASSTPAGGNQPQHF.

The chain is built from TRBV5-1 and TRBJ1-1; D is possibly TRBD1 (6 bases). V was cut by 3 bases and J by 4 bases, with 16 bases left in between. Germline CDR1 and CDR2: SGHRS and YFSETQ. This CDR3 spans 15 amino acids. The CDR3 sequence is CASSSHTRGGTEAFF. The CDR3 DNA sequence: TGCGCCAGCAGCTCCCACACCAGAGGGGGCACTGAAGCTTTCTTT.

The chain couples TRBV27 to TRBJ2-3; weak D call: TRBD2 (6 bases). This CDR3 is built from 16 residues. CDR1 is MNHEY and CDR2 is SMNVEV in the germline V gene (reference sequence). Trimming took 3 bases from V and 1 from J, leaving 14 bases between them. CDR3 in DNA: TGTGCCAGCAGTTTGTTCTCTGGCGGGGGCACAGATACGCAGTATTTT. Protein product: CASSLFSGGGTDTQYF.

With regard to this clone: Relative to the germline gene, one junction end is altered; a read error may explain this. V and J are TRBV4-1 and TRBJ2-2; D call uncertain. Germline lookup yields CDR1 MGHRA and CDR2 YSYEKL. CDR3 length: 15 amino acids. The CDR3 loop reads CASSQERVSTGELFF. CDR3 DNA: TGCGCCAGCAGTCAAGAGCGCGTAAGCACCGGGGAGCTGTTTTTT.